These 18 T cell receptor beta chains share one sample of origin, sequenced in a study of response to subunit inactivated influenza vaccine. Using its own MiXCR run on the RT-PCR reads, TCRdb lists one record per CDR3 protein. This table has about 540,000 distinct CDR3 sequences, less than 25% appearing once. These same data were also listed under a study on T cells expressing NK-cell markers. That study reports: Scientists made TCR beta cDNA using 5'RACE template switching with UMIs.

The source material was CD4+ T cells sorted from PBMCs, sampled about 12 days after vaccination. The receptors stem from a man aged 45 to 65 who received an inactivated influenza vaccine.

This clonotype has only a few counts. V gene TRBV5-6 combines with J gene TRBJ2-2, with a weak D call TRBD1 (5 bases). This CDR3 spans 14 amino acids. The germline V gene has CDR1 SGHDT and CDR2 YYEEEE. V shed 2 bases and J shed 4 bases, with 9 bases lying between them. CDR3 sequence (DNA): TGTGCCAGCAGCTTAGTCAGGGCCACCGGGGAGCTGTTTTTT. As protein: CASSLVRATGELFF. The full variable domain, in which reference TRBV5-6 and TRBJ2-2 provide the parts outside the CDR3, is DAGVTQSPTHLIKTRGQQVTLRCSPKSGHDTVSWYQQALGQGPQFIFQYYEEEERQRGNFPDRFSGHQFPNYSSELNVNALLLGDSALYLCASSLVRATGELFFGEGSRLTVL.

This clonotype was seen at least ten times. CDR3 DNA sequence: TGTGCCAGCGACAGGGACTCTGGAAACACCATATATTTT. Translation gives CASDRDSGNTIYF. This chain links TRBV12-3 or TRBV12-4 with TRBJ1-3, with TRBD1 identical over 7 bases. The CDR3 has 13 amino acids. V gave up 8 bases and J gave up 0 bases; unmatched junction bases: 1.

The sample holds a few counts of this clonotype. The CDR3 protein is CASSYRQIEGNSPLHF. CDR3 coding DNA: TGTGCCAGCAGTTACAGACAGATAGAGGGGAATTCACCCCTCCACTTT. This rearrangement joins TRBV6-5 to TRBJ1-6; D is possibly TRBD1 (5 bases). V lost 2 bases to trimming and J lost 7 bases, with 15 bases between them. The CDR3 runs to 16 residues. In germline, CDR1 is MNHEY, CDR2 SVGAGI.

This clonotype was counted between two and nine times. This chain uses TRBV24-1 with TRBJ2-1; the match to TRBD2 covers 10 bases. Germline CDR1 and CDR2: KGHDR and SFDVKD. With 3 bases clipped from V and 5 bases from J, the junction kept 3 bases outside the gene matches. This CDR3 spans 15 amino acids. The CDR3 protein is CATSDGLADHNEQFF. The CDR3 coding sequence is TGTGCCACCAGTGATGGACTAGCGGACCACAATGAGCAGTTCTTC.

This clonotype was seen many times. The chain links TRBV9 to TRBJ2-1; 9 positions match TRBD2. After removal of 0 bases from V and 7 bases from J, the junction contained 8 bases not matched to a gene. Germline values: CDR1 SGDLS, CDR2 YYNGEE. The CDR3 extends over 16 amino acids. CDR3 residues: CASSVAPAGGWNEQFF. As DNA, the CDR3 is TGTGCCAGCAGCGTAGCCCCAGCGGGAGGTTGGAATGAGCAGTTCTTC.

This clonotype was seen a few times. The CDR3 loop reads CSVGAGVSYEQYF. DNA for the CDR3: TGCAGCGTTGGGGCAGGGGTATCCTACGAGCAGTACTTC. The gene calls are TRBV29-1 and TRBJ2-7, with a possible D match to TRBD1 (6 bases). Per germline, CDR1 SQVTM and CDR2 ANQGSEA. The CDR3 totals 13 residues. With 4 bases removed from V and 1 base from J, the gap between germline ends came to 11 bases.

In its sample, this clonotype was seen a few times. This chain joins TRBV24-1 and TRBJ1-2; D gene uncertain. This CDR3 is built from 14 residues. The germline V gene has CDR1 KGHDR and CDR2 SFDVKD. V was cut by 2 bases and J by 7 bases, with 13 bases left in between. CDR3 in DNA: TGTGCCACCAGTGATTCGCCCGGCCTGGGTGGCTACACCTTC. Its translation: CATSDSPGLGGYTF.

The chain uses TRBV18 and TRBJ2-7, with a weak D call TRBD1 (5 bases). Trimming took off 1 base at V and 7 bases at J, with 14 bases between the two ends. The CDR3 spans 14 residues. Germline CDR1 KGHSH, CDR2 LQKENI. The CDR3, as DNA: TGTGCCAGCTCACCACTTGGACAAACCCCTGAGCAGTACTTC. Its protein product is CASSPLGQTPEQYF.

With regard to this clonotype: One end of the junction does not line up with germline, which may come from a read error. The chain combines TRBV10-3 with TRBJ2-1, with 10 bases aligning to TRBD2. The CDR3 is made up of 15 amino acids. Germline CDR1 is ENHRY and CDR2 is SYGVKD. As DNA, the CDR3 is TGTGCCATCAGTGGCCGGGCTAGCGGGAGTATTGAGCATTTCTTC. Encoded protein: CAISGRASGSIEHFF.

This clonotype was found a few times. The genes are TRBV5-4 and TRBJ2-3; no reliable D call. CDR1 and CDR2 from the germline V gene are SGHNT and YYREEE (reference sequence). V lost 1 base and J 2 bases, leaving 8 bases between the germline ends. The CDR3 consists of 14 residues. The CDR3 loop is CASSLSMLTDTQYF. DNA of the CDR3: TGTGCCAGCAGCTTGTCCATGCTCACAGATACGCAGTATTTT. Together with reference TRBV5-4 and TRBJ2-3, the CDR3 gives the full variable domain: ETGVTQSPTHLIKTRGQQVTLRCSSQSGHNTVSWYQQALGQGPQFIFQYYREEENGRGNFPPRFSGLQFPNYSSELNVNALELDDSALYLCASSLSMLTDTQYFGPGTRLTVL.

This clonotype has ten or more counts. The chain carries TRBV7-3 and TRBJ2-1; D possibly uses TRBD1 or TRBD2 (7 bases each). In germline, CDR1 is SGHTA, CDR2 FQGTGA. Trimming cost V 1 base and J 8 bases, with 27 bases left between them. This CDR3 has 19 residues. The CDR3 spells CASSLRGGKRDYPADEQFF. Written as DNA, the CDR3 is TGTGCCAGCAGCTTAAGAGGGGGCAAGCGGGACTACCCCGCGGATGAGCAGTTCTTC.

This clonotype has a handful of counts. V gene TRBV12-3 or TRBV12-4 combines with J gene TRBJ2-1; D possibly corresponds to TRBD2 (6 bases). V gave up 1 base and J gave up 6 bases, with 7 bases separating them. CDR3 length equals 13 residues. The CDR3 protein is CASSLGTTNEQFF. CDR3 DNA: TGTGCCAGCAGTTTAGGGACTACCAATGAGCAGTTCTTC.

The V and J genes are TRBV14 and TRBJ2-2; perhaps TRBD2 as D (6 bases). Trimming shortened V by 3 bases and J by 5 bases, and 13 bases separated the two germline ends. Germline values: CDR1 SGHDN, CDR2 FVKESK. This CDR3 region has 15 residues. CDR3 residues: CASSQGWRGTGELFF. The DNA of the CDR3 is TGTGCCAGCAGCCAGGGATGGAGGGGAACCGGGGAGCTGTTTTTT. Complete variable domain (other parts from reference TRBV14 and TRBJ2-2): EAGVTQFPSHSVIEKGQTVTLRCDPISGHDNLYWYRRVMGKEIKFLLHFVKESKQDESGMPNNRFLAERTGGTYSTLKVQPAELEDSGVYFCASSQGWRGTGELFFGEGSRLTVL.

This clonotype was seen more than once but under ten times. This rearrangement joins TRBV15 to TRBJ1-2, with TRBD1 identical over 9 bases. Germline V gives CDR1 LNHNV, CDR2 YYDKDF (reference sequence). The junction had 8 bases not matched to a gene; V was cut back by 0 bases and J by 6 bases. The length of the CDR3 is 16 residues. CDR3 DNA: TGTGCCACCAGCAGAGATCTTACAGGGGGCGGGGATGGCTACACCTTC. Translation: CATSRDLTGGGDGYTF. Full variable domain (remainder filled in from reference TRBV15 and TRBJ1-2): DAMVIQNPRYQVTQFGKPVTLSCSQTLNHNVMYWYQQKSSQAPKLLFHYYDKDFNNEADTPDNFQSRRPNTSFCFLDIRSPGLGDTAMYLCATSRDLTGGGDGYTFGSGTRLTVV.

The chain is built from TRBV3-1 and TRBJ2-6, with D unresolved. The CDR3 is 16 residues long. Germline loops: CDR1 LGHDT, CDR2 YNNKEL (reference sequence). V dropped 0 bases and J dropped 0 bases, with 6 bases sitting between them. CDR3 in DNA: TGTGCCAGCAGCCAAGAAAGGGTCTCTGGGGCCAACGTCCTGACTTTC. It specifies CASSQERVSGANVLTF.

This clonotype was seen a handful of times. The J gene is TRBJ2-7, the V gene TRBV6-2 or TRBV6-3; a possible D gene is TRBD1 (6 bases). In germline, CDR1 is MNHEY, CDR2 SVGEGT. This CDR3 has 15 amino acids. The V and J ends lost 2 bases and 2 bases respectively, with 13 bases between them. The CDR3 nucleotides are TGTGCCAGCAGTTACCCTCGCAGGGGCACCTACGAGCAGTACTTC. Amino acids: CASSYPRRGTYEQYF.

This clonotype occurred a few times. This chain uses TRBV19 with TRBJ2-4; 8 bases agree with TRBD1. CDR1 is LNHDA and CDR2 is SQIVND in the germline V gene (reference sequence). V gave up 5 bases and J gave up 0 bases; unmatched junction bases: 6. The CDR3 runs 16 residues. The CDR3 loop reads CASSDGQGLAKNIQYF. Written as DNA, the CDR3 is TGTGCCAGTAGTGACGGACAGGGCCTAGCCAAAAACATTCAGTACTTC.

This clonotype has more than one count but fewer than ten. This chain's CDR3 is CASRTLTDTQYF. The CDR3 DNA sequence: TGTGCCAGCCGGACACTCACAGATACGCAGTATTTT. This sequence joins TRBV12-3 or TRBV12-4 and TRBJ2-3; a possible D gene is TRBD1 (5 bases). This CDR3 contains 12 residues. Trimming took off 8 bases at V and 2 bases at J, with 8 bases between the two ends.